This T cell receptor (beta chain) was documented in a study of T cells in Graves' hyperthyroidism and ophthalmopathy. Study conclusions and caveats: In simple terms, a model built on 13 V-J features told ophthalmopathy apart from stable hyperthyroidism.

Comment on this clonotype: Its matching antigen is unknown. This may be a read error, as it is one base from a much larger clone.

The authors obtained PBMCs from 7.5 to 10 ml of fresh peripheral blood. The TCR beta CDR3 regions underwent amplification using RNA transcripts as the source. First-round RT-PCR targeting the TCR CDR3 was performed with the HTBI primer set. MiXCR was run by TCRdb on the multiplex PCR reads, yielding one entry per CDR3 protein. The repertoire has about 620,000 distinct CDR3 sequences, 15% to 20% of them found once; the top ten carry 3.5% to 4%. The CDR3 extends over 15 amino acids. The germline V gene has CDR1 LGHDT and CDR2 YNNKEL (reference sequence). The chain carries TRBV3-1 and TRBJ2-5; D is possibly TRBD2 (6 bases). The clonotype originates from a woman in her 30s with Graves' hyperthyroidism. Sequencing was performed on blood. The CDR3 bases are TGTGCCGGCAGCCAAGATCTTGGCGGGGATGGGACCCAGTACTTC. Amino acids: CAGSQDLGGDGTQYF.